This T cell receptor beta chain is from a study of blood T cell repertoires in COVID-19. This clone occurred a few times. Clones were sequenced by immunoSEQ multiplex PCR, and TCRdb holds only the in-frame ones, with some missing. The sample contains hundreds of thousands of clones, just over 85% of which appear only once. CDR3 length: 14 amino acids. Germline V gene lookup returns CDR1 GTSNPN and CDR2 SVGIG (reference sequence). V lost 4 bases to trimming and J lost 1 base; unmatched junction nucleotides: 3. V gene TRBV30 combines with J gene TRBJ2-2, with TRBD1 matching over 7 bases. This receptor was identified in a man older than 75 with acute or convalescent COVID-19. Input material: peripheral blood. CDR3 amino acids: CAWTQGVNTGELFF. Written as DNA, the CDR3 is TGTGCCTGGACTCAGGGGGTGAACACCGGGGAGCTGTTTTTT.